This TCR beta chain was obtained from a study of blood T cell repertoires in COVID-19 (TCRdb year 2020). Background for the entire study: Samples covering the acute and convalescent phases of COVID-19 were provided by collaborators in the United States, Italy and Spain. The samples were drawn from the first 160 participants of the ongoing ImmuneRACE study and from under 1,500 subjects provided by 6 global collaborators. The material from the prospective study consisted of cDNA or gDNA derived from T cells, B-cell-depleted T cells, or PBMCs. A freely available public database, intended as a resource for researchers studying the immune response to SARS-CoV-2, is where the repertoires were released. Subjects who had been exposed to COVID-19, were actively infected with it, or had recovered from it provided the deeply sampled blood TCRbeta repertoires that made up the dataset. The sample metadata nearly always contained a de-identified subject ID, COVID-19 status, age in years and sex. Where available, HLA class I and class II types were obtained from metadata supplied by the sample provider rather than from assay-based typing. What the research found in general, with its limitations: Clinical and demographic metadata were provided uncurated, with the amount varying by source and participant.

With regard to this clone: No cognate antigen has been identified for it. The input lacks base qualities; no much larger clone sits a single base away.

V was cut back by 4 bases and J by 6 bases, leaving a gap of 19 bases between them. Reading from cysteine to phenylalanine, the CDR3 counts 15 amino acids. Solely the CDR3 DNA is kept, with 45 bases framed from the first base. Via the germline V gene, CDR1 is SGHTA and CDR2 FQGNSA. TCRbeta CDR3 regions were amplified from genomic DNA using the immunoSEQ Assay, a bias-controlled multiplex PCR. The published analysis was carried out like this. The number of nucleated cells in each sample was estimated by amplification of reference gene primers within the assay. To quantify the absolute abundance of each unique TCRbeta CDR3 rearrangement, sequence reads were collapsed and filtered. For each sample, productive Simpson clonality was calculated as the square root of Simpson's diversity index across productive rearrangements. The clones in this table, taken by TCRdb from immuneACCESS, are in-frame only. Not every clone is retained; where verified, under half of the shortfall comes from an unresolved V gene, and the cause of the rest is unknown. For V, J and clone size, that table is used; D and trimming come from the DNA. This sample holds about 170,000 clones; 80% to 90% were observed only once. About 2.1% of the sample is held by the ten biggest clonotypes.

The collaborating institutions used their own protocols to collect whole blood in K2EDTA tubes. For TCRbeta analysis, collaborators shipped samples as frozen whole blood, isolated PBMCs, or DNA extracted from either of those sample types. The source of this sequence is a woman of 80 years or more with acute or convalescent COVID-19. Sequencing was performed on peripheral blood. The chain is assembled from TRBV7-2 and TRBJ2-7; matching of 6 bases hints at TRBD1 as the D gene. CDR3 reads: CASSSRALDRPEQYF. The DNA reads as follows: TGTGCCAGCAGCTCCCGAGCCCTTGACAGGCCCGAGCAGTACTTC.